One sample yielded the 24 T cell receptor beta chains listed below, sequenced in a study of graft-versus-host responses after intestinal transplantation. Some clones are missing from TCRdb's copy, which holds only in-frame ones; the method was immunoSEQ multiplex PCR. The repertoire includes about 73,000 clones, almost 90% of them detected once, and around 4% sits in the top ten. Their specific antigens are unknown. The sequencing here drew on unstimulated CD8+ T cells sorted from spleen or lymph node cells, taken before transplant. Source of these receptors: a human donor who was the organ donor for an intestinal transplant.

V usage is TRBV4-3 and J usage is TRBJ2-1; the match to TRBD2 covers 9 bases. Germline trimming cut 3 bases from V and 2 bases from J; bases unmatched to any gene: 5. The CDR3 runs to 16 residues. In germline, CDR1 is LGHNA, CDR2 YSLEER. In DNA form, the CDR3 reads TGCGCCAGCAGCCAGGAGATAGCGGGGGCCTACAATGAGCAGTTCTTC. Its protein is CASSQEIAGAYNEQFF.

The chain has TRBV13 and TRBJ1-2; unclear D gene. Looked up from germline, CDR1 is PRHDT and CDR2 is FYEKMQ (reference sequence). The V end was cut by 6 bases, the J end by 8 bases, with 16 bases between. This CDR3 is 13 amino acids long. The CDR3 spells CASSREGDRGYTF. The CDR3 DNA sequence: TGTGCCAGCAGTCGGGAGGGTGATAGAGGCTACACCTTC.

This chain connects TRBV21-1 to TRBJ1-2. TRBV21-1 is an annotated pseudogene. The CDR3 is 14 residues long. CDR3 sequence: CASSREGRGYGYTF. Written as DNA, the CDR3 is TGTGCCAGCAGCAGGGAGGGCAGGGGCTATGGCTACACCTTC.

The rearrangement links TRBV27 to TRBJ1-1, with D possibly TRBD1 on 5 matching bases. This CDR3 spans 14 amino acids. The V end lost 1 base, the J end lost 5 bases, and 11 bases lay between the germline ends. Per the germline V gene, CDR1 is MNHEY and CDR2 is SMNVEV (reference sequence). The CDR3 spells CASSLLGGSTEAFF. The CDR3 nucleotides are TGTGCCAGCAGTTTATTGGGGGGGAGTACTGAAGCTTTCTTT.

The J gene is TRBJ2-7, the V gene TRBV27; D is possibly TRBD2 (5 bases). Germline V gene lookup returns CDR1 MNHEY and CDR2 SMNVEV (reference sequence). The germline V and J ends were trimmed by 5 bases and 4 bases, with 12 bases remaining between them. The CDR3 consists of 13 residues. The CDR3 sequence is CASSRGPIYEQYV. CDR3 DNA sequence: TGTGCCAGCAGTCGAGGGCCCATATACGAGCAGTACGTC.

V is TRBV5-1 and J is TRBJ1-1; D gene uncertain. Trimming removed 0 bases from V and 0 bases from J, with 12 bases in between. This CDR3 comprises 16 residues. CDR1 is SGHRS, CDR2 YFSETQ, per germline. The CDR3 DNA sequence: TGCGCCAGCAGCTTGGCCCCCTTCGTCGTGAACACTGAAGCTTTCTTT. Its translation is CASSLAPFVVNTEAFF.

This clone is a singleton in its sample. In nucleotides, the CDR3 is TGCGCCAGCAGCCAAGACGGGGGGGGGATAAATTCACCCCTCCACTTT. Its translation: CASSQDGGGINSPLHF. This chain connects TRBV4-3 to TRBJ1-6; the D gene is possibly TRBD1 (5 bases). The germline V and J ends were trimmed by 0 bases and 7 bases, with 13 bases remaining between them. CDR1 is LGHNA and CDR2 is YSLEER in the germline V gene. The length of the CDR3 is 16 residues.

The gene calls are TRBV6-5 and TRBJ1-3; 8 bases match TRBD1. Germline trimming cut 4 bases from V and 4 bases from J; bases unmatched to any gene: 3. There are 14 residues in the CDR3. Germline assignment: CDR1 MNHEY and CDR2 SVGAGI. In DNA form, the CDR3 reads TGTGCCAGCAGTTCGGACAGGGTCGGAAACACCATATATTTT. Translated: CASSSDRVGNTIYF.

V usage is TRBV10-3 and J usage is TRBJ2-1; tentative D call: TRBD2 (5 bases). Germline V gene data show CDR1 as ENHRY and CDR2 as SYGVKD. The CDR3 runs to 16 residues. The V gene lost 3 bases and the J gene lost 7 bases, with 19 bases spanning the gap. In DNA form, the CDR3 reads TGTGCCATCAGTGATACGTCTGAGGGTGGGAAAAATGAGCAGTTCTTC. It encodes CAISDTSEGGKNEQFF.

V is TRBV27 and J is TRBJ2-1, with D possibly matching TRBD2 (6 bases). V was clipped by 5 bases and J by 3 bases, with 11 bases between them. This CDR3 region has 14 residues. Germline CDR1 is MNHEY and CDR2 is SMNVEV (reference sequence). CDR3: CASSPGLYYNEQFF. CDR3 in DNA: TGTGCCAGCAGTCCGGGACTCTACTACAATGAGCAGTTCTTC.

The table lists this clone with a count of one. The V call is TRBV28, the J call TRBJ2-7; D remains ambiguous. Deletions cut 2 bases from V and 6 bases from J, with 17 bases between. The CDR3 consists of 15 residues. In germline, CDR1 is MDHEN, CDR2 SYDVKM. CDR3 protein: CASSLGMGPRSEQYV. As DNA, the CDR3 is TGTGCCAGCAGTTTAGGAATGGGCCCCCGTTCCGAGCAGTACGTC.

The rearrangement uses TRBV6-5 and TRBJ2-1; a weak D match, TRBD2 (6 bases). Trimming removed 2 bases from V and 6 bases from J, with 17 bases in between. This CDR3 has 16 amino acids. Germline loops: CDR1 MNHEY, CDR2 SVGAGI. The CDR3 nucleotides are TGTGCCAGCAGTTACACCCGACTAGTGGCCTCCAATGAGCAGTTCTTC. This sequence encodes CASSYTRLVASNEQFF.

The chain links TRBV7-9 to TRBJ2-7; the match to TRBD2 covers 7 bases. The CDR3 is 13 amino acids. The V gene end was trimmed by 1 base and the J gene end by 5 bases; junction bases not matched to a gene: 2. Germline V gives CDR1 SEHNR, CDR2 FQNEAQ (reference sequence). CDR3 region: CASSLGGGNEQYV. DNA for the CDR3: TGTGCCAGCAGCTTAGGGGGAGGGAACGAGCAGTACGTC.

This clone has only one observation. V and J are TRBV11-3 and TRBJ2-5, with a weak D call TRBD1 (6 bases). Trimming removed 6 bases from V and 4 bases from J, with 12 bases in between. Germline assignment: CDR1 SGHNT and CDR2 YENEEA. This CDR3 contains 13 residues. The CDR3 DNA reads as TGTGCCAGCAGTTTGGAAGGGGGAGAGACCCAGTACTTC. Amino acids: CASSLEGGETQYF.

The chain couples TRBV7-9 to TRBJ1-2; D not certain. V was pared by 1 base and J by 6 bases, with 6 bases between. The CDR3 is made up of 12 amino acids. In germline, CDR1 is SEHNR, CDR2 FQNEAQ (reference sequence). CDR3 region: CASSLGTDGYTF. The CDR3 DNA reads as TGTGCCAGCAGCTTAGGCACAGATGGCTACACCTTC. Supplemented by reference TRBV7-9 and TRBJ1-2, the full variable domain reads DTGVSQNPRHKITKRGQNVTFRCDPISEHNRLYWYRQTLGQGPEFLTYFQNEAQLEKSRLLSDRFSAERPKGSFSTLEIQRTEQGDSAMYLCASSLGTDGYTFGSGTRLTVV.

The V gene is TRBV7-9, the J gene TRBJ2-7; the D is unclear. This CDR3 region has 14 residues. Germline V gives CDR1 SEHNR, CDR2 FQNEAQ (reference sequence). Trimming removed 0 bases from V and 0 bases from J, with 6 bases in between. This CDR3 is CASSLADSSYEQYV. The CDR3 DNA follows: TGTGCCAGCAGCTTAGCGGATAGCTCCTACGAGCAGTACGTC.

CDR3 protein: CASSLSGSNQPQHF. The CDR3 DNA reads TGTGCCAGCAGTTTGAGCGGGAGCAATCAGCCCCAGCATTTT. This sequence joins TRBV6-5 and TRBJ1-5; D unclear. CDR3 length equals 14 residues. Trimming cost V 4 bases and J 1 base, with 8 bases left between them. The germline V gene encodes CDR1 MNHEY and CDR2 SVGAGI.

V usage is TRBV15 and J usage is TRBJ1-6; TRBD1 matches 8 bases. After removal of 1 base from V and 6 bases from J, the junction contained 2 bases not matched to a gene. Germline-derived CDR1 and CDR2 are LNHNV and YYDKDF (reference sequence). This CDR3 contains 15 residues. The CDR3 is CATSRADRANSPLHF. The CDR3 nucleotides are TGTGCCACCAGCAGAGCGGACAGGGCTAATTCACCCCTCCACTTT.

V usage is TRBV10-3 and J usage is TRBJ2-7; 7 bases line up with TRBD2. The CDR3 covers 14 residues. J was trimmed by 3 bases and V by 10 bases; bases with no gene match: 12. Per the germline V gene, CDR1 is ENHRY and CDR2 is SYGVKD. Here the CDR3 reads CATAAGTTYYEQYV. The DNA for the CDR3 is TGTGCCACAGCCGCCGGGACTACGTACTACGAGCAGTACGTC.

CDR3 sequence reads: CASSQGSRGNTIYF. CDR3 nucleotides: TGCGCCAGCAGCCAAGGTTCGAGGGGAAACACCATATATTTT. The rearrangement links TRBV4-3 to TRBJ1-3; D is uncertain. The CDR3 length is 14 residues. Trimming removed 1 base from V and 4 bases from J, with 8 bases in between. Germline CDR1 LGHNA, CDR2 YSLEER.

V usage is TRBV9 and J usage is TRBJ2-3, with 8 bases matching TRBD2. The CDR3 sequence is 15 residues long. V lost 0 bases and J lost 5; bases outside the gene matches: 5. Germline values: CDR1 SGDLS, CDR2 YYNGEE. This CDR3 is CASSVEAGGEDTQYF. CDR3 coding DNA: TGTGCCAGCAGCGTAGAGGCGGGGGGAGAAGATACGCAGTATTTT.

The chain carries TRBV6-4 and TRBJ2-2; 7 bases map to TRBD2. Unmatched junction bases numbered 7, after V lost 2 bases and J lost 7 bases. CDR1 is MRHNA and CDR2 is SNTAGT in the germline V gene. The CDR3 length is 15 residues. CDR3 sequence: CASSDTAGEGGELFF. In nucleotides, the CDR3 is TGTGCCAGCAGTGACACCGCGGGGGAAGGCGGGGAGCTGTTTTTT.

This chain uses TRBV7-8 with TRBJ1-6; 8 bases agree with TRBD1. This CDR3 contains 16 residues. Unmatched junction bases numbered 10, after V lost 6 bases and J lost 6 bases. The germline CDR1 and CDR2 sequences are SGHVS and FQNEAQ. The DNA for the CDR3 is TGTGCCAGCAGGCACGGGACAGGCGGCGTTAATTCACCCCTCCACTTT. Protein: CASRHGTGGVNSPLHF.

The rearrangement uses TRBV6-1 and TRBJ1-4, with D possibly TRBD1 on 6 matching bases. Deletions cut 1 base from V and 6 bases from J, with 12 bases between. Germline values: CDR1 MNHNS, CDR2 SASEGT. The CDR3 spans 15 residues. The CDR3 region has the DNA TGTGCCAGCAGTGAAGGCTCAGGGGTGTATGAAAAACTGTTTTTT. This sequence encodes CASSEGSGVYEKLFF.